What follows describes a single T cell receptor (beta chain). The target antigen is unknown. Germline V lookup: CDR1 SGHAT, CDR2 FQNNGV. V lost 5 bases to trimming and J lost 0 bases; unmatched junction nucleotides: 14. The length of the CDR3 is 19 residues. The data originate from a study of T cell responses to AZD1222 COVID-19 vaccine. Study information: Analysis merged second doses at about 4 or about 12 weeks. Broader study findings: CD4 TCRs associated with vaccination spanned spike, dominating at 160-218 and 743-854. A rise in Spike-specific TCR breadth and depth followed two AZD1222 doses.

TCRdb's copy holds only in-frame clones and misses some; the assay was immunoSEQ multiplex PCR. This table has around 150,000 clones, 90% appearing once. The source of this sequence is an adult in good health. The chain has TRBV11-2 and TRBJ2-1; 9 bases are a match to TRBD2. The input for sequencing was peripheral blood, taken on day 0 of AZD1222 vaccination. The CDR3 DNA follows: TGTGCCAGCAGCGCAGGGGGGACTAGCTCCTTTAGCTCCTACAATGAGCAGTTCTTC. Its translation: CASSAGGTSSFSSYNEQFF.